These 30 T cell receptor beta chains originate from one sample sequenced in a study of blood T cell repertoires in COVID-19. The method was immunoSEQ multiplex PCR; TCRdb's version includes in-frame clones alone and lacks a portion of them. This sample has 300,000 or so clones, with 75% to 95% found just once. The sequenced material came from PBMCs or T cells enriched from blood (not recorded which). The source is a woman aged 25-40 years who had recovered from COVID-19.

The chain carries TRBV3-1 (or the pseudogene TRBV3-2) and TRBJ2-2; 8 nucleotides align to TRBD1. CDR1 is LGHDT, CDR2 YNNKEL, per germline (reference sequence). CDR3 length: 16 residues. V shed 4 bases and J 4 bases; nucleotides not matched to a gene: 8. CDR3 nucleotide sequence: TGTGCCAGCAGCCTGCGGACAGGGAGGAGCACCGGGGAGCTGTTTTTT. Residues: CASSLRTGRSTGELFF.

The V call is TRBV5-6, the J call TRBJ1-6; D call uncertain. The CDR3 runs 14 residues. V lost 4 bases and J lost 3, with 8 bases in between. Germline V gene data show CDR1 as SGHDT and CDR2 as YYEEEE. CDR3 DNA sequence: TGTGCCAGCAGCCTTCGGGGCTATAATTCACCCCTCCACTTT. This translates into CASSLRGYNSPLHF.

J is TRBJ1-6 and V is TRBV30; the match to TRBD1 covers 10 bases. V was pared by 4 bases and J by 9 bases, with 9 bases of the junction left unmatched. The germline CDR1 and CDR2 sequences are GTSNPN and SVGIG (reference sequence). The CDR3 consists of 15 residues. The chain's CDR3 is CAWTTGTGDGSPLHF. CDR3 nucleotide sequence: TGTGCCTGGACCACCGGGACAGGGGATGGTTCACCCCTCCACTTT.

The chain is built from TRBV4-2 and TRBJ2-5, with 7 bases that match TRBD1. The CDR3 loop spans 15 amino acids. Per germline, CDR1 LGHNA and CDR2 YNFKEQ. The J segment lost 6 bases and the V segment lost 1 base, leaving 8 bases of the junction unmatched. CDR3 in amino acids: CASSQGPTGAQTQYF. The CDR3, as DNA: TGTGCCAGCAGCCAAGGCCCTACAGGGGCGCAGACCCAGTACTTC.

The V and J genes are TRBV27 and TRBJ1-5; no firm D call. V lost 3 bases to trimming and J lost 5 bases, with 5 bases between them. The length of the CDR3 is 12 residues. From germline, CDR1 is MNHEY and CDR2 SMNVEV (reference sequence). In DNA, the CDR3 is TGTGCCAGCAGTTTCAGCGATCAGCCCCAGCATTTT. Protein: CASSFSDQPQHF.

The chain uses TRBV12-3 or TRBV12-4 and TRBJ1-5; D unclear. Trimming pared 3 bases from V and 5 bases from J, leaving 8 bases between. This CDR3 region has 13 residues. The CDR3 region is CASSLGGYQPQHF. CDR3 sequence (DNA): TGTGCCAGCAGTTTGGGCGGGTATCAGCCCCAGCATTTT.

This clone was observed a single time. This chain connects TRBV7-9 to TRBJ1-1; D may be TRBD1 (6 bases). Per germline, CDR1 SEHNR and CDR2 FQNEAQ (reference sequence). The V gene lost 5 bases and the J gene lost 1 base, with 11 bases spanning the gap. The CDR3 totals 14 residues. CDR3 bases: TGTGCCAGCAGCCGACCGGGACAGAACACTGAAGCTTTCTTT. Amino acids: CASSRPGQNTEAFF. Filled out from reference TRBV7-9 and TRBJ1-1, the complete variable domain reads DTGVSQNPRHKITKRGQNVTFRCDPISEHNRLYWYRQTLGQGPEFLTYFQNEAQLEKSRLLSDRFSAERPKGSFSTLEIQRTEQGDSAMYLCASSRPGQNTEAFFGQGTRLTVV.

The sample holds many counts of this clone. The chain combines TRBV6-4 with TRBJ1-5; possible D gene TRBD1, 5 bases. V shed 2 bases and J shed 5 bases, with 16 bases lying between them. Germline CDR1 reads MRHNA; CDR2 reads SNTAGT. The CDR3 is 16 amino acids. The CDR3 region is CASSDPGGAGDQPQHF. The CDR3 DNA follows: TGTGCCAGCAGTGACCCCGGAGGGGCGGGAGATCAGCCCCAGCATTTT.

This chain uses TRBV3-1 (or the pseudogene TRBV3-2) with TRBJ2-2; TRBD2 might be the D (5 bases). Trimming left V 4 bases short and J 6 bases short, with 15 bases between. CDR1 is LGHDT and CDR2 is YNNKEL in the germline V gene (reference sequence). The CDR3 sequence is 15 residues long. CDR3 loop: CASSPAGQVAGELFF. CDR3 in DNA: TGTGCCAGCAGCCCGGCGGGTCAGGTAGCCGGGGAGCTGTTTTTT.

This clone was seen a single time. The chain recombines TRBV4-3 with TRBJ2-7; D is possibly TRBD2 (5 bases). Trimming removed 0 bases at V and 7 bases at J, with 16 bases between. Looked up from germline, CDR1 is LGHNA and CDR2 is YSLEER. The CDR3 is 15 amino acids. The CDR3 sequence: CASSQDILVPGEQYF. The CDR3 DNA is TGCGCCAGCAGCCAAGATATTCTCGTTCCGGGGGAGCAGTACTTC.

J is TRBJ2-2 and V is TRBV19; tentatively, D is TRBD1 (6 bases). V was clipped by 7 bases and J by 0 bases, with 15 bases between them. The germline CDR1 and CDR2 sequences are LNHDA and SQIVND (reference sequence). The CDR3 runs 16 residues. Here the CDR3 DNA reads TGTGCCAGTACCCCGCCAGGGGCTTCGAACACCGGGGAGCTGTTTTTT. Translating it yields CASTPPGASNTGELFF.

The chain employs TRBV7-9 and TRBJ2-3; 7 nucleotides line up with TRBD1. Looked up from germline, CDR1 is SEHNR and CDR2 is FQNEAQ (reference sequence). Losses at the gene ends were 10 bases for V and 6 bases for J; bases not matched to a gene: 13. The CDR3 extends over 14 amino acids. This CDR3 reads CATRGGRGVDTQYF. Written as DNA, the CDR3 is TGTGCCACAAGAGGGGGCAGGGGTGTGGATACGCAGTATTTT.

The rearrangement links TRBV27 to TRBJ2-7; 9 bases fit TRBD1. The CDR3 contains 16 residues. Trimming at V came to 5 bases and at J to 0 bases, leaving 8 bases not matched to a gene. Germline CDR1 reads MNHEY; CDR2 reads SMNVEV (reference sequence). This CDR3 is CASSTDRGLFSYEQYF. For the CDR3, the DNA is TGTGCCAGCAGTACCGACAGGGGGTTATTCTCCTACGAGCAGTACTTC.

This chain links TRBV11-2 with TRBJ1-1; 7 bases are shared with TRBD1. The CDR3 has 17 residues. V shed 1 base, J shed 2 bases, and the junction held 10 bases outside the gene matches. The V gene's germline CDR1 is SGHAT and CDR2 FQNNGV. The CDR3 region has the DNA TGTGCCAGCAGCTTAGGAAGACAGGGACGATTAAACACTGAAGCTTTCTTT. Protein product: CASSLGRQGRLNTEAFF.

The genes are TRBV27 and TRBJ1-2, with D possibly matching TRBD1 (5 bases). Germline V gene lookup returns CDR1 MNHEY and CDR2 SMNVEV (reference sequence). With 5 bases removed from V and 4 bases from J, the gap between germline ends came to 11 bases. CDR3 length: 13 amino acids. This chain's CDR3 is CASSVGGGYGYTF. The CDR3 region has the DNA TGTGCCAGCAGTGTCGGGGGTGGCTATGGCTACACCTTC.

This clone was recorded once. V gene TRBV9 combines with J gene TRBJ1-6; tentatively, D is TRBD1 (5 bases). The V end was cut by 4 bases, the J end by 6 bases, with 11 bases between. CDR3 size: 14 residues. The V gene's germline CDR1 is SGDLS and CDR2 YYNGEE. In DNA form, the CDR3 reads TGTGCCAGCAGCTCAACCGGGGGTAATTCACCCCTCCACTTT. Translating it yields CASSSTGGNSPLHF. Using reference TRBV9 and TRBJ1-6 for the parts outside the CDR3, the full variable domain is DSGVTQTPKHLITATGQRVTLRCSPRSGDLSVYWYQQSLDQGLQFLIQYYNGEERAKGNILERFSAQQFPDLHSELNLSSLELGDSALYFCASSSTGGNSPLHFGNGTRLTVT.

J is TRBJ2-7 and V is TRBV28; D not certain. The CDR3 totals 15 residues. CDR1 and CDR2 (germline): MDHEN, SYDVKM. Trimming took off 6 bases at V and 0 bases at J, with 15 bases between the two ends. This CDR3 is CASSISYLSSYEQYF. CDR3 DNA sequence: TGTGCCAGCAGCATATCTTACCTAAGCTCCTACGAGCAGTACTTC.

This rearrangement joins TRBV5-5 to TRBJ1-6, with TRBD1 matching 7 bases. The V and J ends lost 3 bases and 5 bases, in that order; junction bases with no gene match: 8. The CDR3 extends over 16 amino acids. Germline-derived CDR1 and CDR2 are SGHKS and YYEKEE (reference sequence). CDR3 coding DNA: TGTGCCAGCAGCTCCCTAACGGGACAGAATAATTCACCCCTCCACTTT. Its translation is CASSSLTGQNNSPLHF.

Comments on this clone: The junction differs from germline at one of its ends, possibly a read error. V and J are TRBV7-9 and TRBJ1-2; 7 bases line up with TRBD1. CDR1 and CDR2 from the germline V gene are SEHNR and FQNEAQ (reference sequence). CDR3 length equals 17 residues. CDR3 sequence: CASSIAGTASENYGYTF. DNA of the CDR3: TGTGCCAGCAGCATAGCCGGGACAGCCTCTGAGAACTATGGCTACACCTTC.

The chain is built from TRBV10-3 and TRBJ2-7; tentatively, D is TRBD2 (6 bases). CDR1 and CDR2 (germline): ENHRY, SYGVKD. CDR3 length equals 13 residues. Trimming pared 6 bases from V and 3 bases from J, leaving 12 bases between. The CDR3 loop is CAISPGTRYEQYF. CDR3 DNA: TGTGCCATCAGCCCCGGGACTCGCTACGAGCAGTACTTC.

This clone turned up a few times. The CDR3 nucleotides are TGTGCCAGCAGCGTAGATGTCAGGGTGGACACTGAAGCTTTCTTT. The encoded protein is CASSVDVRVDTEAFF. This chain joins TRBV9 and TRBJ1-1; D is perhaps TRBD1 (5 bases). The CDR3 has 15 amino acids. CDR1 SGDLS and CDR2 YYNGEE come from the germline V gene. Between the trimmed V and J ends, which lost 0 bases and 3 bases, there was a span of 12 bases.

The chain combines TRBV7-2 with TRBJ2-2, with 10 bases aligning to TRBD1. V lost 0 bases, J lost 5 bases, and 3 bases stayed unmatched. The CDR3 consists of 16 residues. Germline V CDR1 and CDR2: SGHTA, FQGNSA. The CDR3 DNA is TGTGCCAGCAGCTTAGCGATGGGACAGGGGACCGGGGAGCTGTTTTTT. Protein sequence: CASSLAMGQGTGELFF.

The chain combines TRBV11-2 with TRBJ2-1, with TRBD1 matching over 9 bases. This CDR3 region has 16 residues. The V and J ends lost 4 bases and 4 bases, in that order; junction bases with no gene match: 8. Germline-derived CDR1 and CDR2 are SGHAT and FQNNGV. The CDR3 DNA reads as TGTGCCAGCAGCTCGCAAAGGGGGACAGGGTACAATGAGCAGTTCTTC. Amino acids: CASSSQRGTGYNEQFF.

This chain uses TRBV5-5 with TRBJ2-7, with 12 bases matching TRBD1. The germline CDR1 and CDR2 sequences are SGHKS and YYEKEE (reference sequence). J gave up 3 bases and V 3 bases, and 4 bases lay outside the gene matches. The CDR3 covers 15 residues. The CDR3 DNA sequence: TGTGCCAGCAGCTCAGGGACAGGGGGCAACTACGAGCAGTACTTC. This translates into CASSSGTGGNYEQYF.

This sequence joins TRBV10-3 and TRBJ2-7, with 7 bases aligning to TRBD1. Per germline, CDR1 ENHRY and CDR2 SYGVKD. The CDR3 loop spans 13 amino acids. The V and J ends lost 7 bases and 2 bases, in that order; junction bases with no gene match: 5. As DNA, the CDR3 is TGTGCCATCAAAGGGGACAGTACCTACGAGCAGTACTTC. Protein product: CAIKGDSTYEQYF.

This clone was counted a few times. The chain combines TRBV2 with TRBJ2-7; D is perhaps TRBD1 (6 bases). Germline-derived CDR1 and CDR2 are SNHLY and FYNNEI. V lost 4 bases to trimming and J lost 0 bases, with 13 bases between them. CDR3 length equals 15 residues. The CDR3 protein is CASSVRGSSSYEQYF. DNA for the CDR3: TGTGCCAGCAGTGTAAGGGGGAGCTCCTCCTACGAGCAGTACTTC.

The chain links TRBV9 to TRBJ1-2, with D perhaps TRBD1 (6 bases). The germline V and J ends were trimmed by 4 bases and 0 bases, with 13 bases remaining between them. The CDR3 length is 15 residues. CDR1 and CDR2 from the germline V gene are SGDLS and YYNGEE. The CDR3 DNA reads TGTGCCAGCAGCCCCGGACAGAGAGCTAACTATGGCTACACCTTC. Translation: CASSPGQRANYGYTF.

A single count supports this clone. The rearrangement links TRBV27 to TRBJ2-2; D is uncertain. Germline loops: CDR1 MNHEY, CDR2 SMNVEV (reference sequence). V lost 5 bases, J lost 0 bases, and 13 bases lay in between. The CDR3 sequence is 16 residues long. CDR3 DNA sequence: TGTGCCAGCAGTCAGACCGACGCGGCGAACACCGGGGAGCTGTTTTTT. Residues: CASSQTDAANTGELFF.

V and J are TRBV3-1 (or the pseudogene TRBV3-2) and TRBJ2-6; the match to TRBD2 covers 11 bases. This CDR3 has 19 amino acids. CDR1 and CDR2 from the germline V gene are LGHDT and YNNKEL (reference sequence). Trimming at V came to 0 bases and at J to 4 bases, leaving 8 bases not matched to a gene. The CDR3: CASSQELAGGPVGANVLTF. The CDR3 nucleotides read TGTGCCAGCAGCCAAGAGTTAGCGGGAGGGCCAGTAGGGGCCAACGTCCTGACTTTC.

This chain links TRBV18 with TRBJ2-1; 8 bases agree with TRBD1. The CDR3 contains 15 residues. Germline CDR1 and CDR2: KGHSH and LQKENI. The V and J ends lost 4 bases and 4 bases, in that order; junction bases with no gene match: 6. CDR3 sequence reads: CASSHEGTGYNEQFF. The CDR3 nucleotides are TGTGCCAGCTCACACGAGGGGACAGGTTACAATGAGCAGTTCTTC. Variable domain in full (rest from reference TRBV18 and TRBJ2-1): NAGVMQNPRHLVRRRGQEARLRCSPMKGHSHVYWYRQLPEEGLKFMVYLQKENIIDESGMPKERFSAEFPKEGPSILRIQQVVRGDSAAYFCASSHEGTGYNEQFFGPGTRLTVL.